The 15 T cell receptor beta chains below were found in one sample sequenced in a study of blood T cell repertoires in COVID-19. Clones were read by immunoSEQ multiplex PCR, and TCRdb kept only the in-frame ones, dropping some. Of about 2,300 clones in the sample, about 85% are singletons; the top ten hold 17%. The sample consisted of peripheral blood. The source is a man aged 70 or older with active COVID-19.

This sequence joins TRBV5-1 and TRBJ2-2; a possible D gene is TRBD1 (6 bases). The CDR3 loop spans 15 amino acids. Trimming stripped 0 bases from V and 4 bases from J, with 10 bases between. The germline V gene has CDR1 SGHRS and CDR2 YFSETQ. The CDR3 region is CASSLGQASTGELFF. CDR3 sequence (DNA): TGCGCCAGCAGCTTGGGACAGGCGAGCACCGGGGAGCTGTTTTTT. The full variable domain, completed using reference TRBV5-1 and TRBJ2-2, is KAGVTQTPRYLIKTRGQQVTLSCSPISGHRSVSWYQQTPGQGLQFLFEYFSETQRNKGNFPGRFSGRQFSNSRSEMNVSTLELGDSALYLCASSLGQASTGELFFGEGSRLTVL.

The CDR3 here is CASRDRGSAYNEQFF. DNA of the CDR3: TGTGCCAGCCGCGACAGGGGGAGCGCCTACAATGAGCAGTTCTTC. The chain recombines TRBV28 with TRBJ2-1; 9 nucleotides align to TRBD1. V lost 8 bases, J lost 2 bases, and 7 bases stayed unmatched. CDR3 length equals 15 residues. CDR1 is MDHEN and CDR2 is SYDVKM in the germline V gene.

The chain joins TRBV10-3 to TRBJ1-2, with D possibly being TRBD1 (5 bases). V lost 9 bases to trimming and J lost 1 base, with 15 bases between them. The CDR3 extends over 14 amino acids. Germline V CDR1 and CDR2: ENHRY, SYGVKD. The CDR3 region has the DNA TGTGCCATAATGACAGCAGGCGTTAACTATGGCTACACCTTC. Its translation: CAIMTAGVNYGYTF.

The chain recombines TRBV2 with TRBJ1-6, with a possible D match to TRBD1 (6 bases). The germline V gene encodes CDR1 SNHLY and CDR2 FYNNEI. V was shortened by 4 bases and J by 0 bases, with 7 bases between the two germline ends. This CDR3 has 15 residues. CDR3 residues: CASSGGRSYNSPLHF. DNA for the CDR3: TGTGCCAGCAGTGGGGGGCGCTCCTATAATTCACCCCTCCACTTT.

The CDR3 DNA reads as TGCGCCAGCAGCCGGGACAGGTTCTCTGGGGCCAACGTCCTGACTTTC. Translated: CASSRDRFSGANVLTF. V is TRBV4-1 and J is TRBJ2-6; 8 positions match TRBD1. Looked up from germline, CDR1 is MGHRA and CDR2 is YSYEKL. CDR3 length: 16 residues. After removal of 4 bases from V and 0 bases from J, the junction contained 2 bases not matched to a gene.

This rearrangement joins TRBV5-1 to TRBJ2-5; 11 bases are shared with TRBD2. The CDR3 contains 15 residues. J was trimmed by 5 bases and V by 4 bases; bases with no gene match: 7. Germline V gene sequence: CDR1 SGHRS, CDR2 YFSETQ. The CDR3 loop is CASSPTSGVVETQYF. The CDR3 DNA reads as TGCGCCAGCAGCCCGACTAGCGGGGTGGTGGAGACCCAGTACTTC.

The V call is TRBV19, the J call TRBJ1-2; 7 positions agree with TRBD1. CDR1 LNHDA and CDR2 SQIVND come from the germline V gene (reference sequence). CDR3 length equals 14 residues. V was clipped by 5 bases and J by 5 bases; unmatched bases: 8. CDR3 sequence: CASSPRGRLYGYTF. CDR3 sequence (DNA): TGTGCCAGTAGTCCTAGGGGGCGTTTGTATGGCTACACCTTC.

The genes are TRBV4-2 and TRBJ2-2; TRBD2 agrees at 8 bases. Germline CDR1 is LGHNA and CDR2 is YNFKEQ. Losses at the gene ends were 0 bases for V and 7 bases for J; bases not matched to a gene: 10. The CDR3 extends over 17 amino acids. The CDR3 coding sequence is TGTGCCAGCAGCCAAGAAAGGAACGGGGGGGCCGGCGGGGAGCTGTTTTTT. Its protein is CASSQERNGGAGGELFF.

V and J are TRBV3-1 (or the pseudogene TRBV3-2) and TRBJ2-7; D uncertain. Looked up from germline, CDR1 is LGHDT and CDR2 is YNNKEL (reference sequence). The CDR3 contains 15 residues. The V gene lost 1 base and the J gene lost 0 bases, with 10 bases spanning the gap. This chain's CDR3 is CASSQGRVSSYEQYF. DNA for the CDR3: TGTGCCAGCAGCCAAGGACGGGTCAGCTCCTACGAGCAGTACTTC.

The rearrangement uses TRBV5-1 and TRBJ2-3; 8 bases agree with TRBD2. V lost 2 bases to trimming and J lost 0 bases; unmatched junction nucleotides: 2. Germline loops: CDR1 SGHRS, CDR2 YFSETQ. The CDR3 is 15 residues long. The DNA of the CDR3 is TGCGCCAGCAGCTTACTAGCGGCTAGCACAGATACGCAGTATTTT. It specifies CASSLLAASTDTQYF. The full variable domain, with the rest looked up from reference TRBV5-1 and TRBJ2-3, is KAGVTQTPRYLIKTRGQQVTLSCSPISGHRSVSWYQQTPGQGLQFLFEYFSETQRNKGNFPGRFSGRQFSNSRSEMNVSTLELGDSALYLCASSLLAASTDTQYFGPGTRLTVL.

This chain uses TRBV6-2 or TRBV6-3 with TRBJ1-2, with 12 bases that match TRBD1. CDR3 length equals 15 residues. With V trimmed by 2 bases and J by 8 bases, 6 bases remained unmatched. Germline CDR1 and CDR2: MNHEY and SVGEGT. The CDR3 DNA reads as TGTGCCAGCAGTTACCCGGGACAGGGGGCTATCGGCTACACCTTC. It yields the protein CASSYPGQGAIGYTF.

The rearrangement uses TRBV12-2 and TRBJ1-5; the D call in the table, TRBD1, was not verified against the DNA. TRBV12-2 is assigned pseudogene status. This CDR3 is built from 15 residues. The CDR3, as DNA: TGTGCAAGTCGCCTAGACAGGGGGCTGGGTCAGCCCCAGCATTTT. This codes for CASRLDRGLGQPQHF.

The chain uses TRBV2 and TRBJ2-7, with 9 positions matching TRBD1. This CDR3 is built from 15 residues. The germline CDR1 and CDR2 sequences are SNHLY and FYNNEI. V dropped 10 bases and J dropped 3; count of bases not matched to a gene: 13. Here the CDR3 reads CATPVWTGDHYEQYF. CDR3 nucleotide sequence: TGTGCCACCCCGGTTTGGACAGGGGATCACTACGAGCAGTACTTC.

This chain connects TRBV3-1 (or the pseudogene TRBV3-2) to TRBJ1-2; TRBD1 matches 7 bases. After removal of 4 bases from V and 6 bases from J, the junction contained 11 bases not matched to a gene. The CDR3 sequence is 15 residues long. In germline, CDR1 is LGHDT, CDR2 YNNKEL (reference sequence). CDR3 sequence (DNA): TGTGCCAGCAGCCGGATAACAGGGGATCATAATGGCTACACCTTC. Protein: CASSRITGDHNGYTF.

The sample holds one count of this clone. This chain's CDR3 is CASSPDSNYGYTF. The CDR3 DNA sequence: TGTGCCAGCAGTCCGGACTCTAACTATGGCTACACCTTC. The V and J genes are TRBV2 and TRBJ1-2, with D unresolved. Germline loops: CDR1 SNHLY, CDR2 FYNNEI. CDR3 size: 13 residues. V lost 5 bases and J lost 0, with 7 bases in between.